This TCR beta chain was recovered during a study of cytomegalovirus exposure and HLA in healthy donors (dated by TCRdb to 2017 to 2019). About the study as a whole: In an earlier analysis of 587 of the donors, 250 to 300 Gb of sequence data and approximately 100 million unique TCR beta sequences from approximately 180 million T cells were reported. Donor age, sex, ethnicity and CMV serostatus were compiled together with the repertoire data. The number of typed donors differed by locus: roughly 629-630 for A, B, C, DRB1 and DQB1; some 500 for DQA1; around 610 for DPA1; and 400 to 480 for DPB1. In a later analysis, previously published TCR beta repertoires from some 640 donors were re-analyzed and high-resolution HLA genotyping was added so that TCR occurrence patterns could be studied. In addition to the first cohort of roughly 670 subjects, a separate validation cohort of approximately 130 different subjects was used. Among the roughly 400 genotyped donors, around 81% belonged to the genetic ancestry cluster associated with self-reported Caucasian donors. Class I and class II HLA loci were covered by the typing at four-digit resolution. To predict cytomegalovirus infection status, the study brought together high-throughput TCR immunosequencing, statistical association of individual TCRs with disease status, and machine learning. An earlier analysis of approximately 640 of the donors applied high-throughput TCR beta sequencing to assess whether each TCR beta V gene segment acted as functional or pseudogenic. Several DR-DQ haplotypes were handled as single units for association and clustering, since linkage in the cohort was strong. The study aimed to test whether signatures of past pathogen exposure could be identified by cataloging public T cell receptors. Among several hundred genotyped donors of the cohort, an average of around 220,000 unique TCR beta nucleotide sequences was sequenced per donor, of which 15% to 20% were non-productive. The later analysis used no new phenotypic data to find candidate immune exposures, relying instead on TCR beta sequences and their occurrence across donors. Roughly 300 gigabases of sequencing data and around 88 million unique TCR sequences made up an early release that covered several hundred HLA-typed donors. All discovery cohort repertoires had been generated using a single sequencing platform. The T cell repertoires of 666 subjects were profiled by immunosequencing and related to cytomegalovirus serostatus. A later genetic analysis took genome-wide SNP genotypes for about 65% of the roughly 670 donors and used that subset as a discovery cohort.

A remark on this clone: Its binding antigen is unknown. No quality values exist for individual bases; no much larger clone is one base distant.

On the study overall, not on this receptor specifically: In a later analysis, HLA-associated TCR beta chains were found to be more clonally expanded and to have lower generation probabilities than equally common non-associated chains. The study gave a list of 150 to 200 TCR beta chains associated with cytomegalovirus. In a later analysis, over 15,000 TCR beta sequences were associated with specific HLA alleles at a false discovery rate of 0.05. A further reported finding was that TCR beta sequences accurately predicted the HLA-A and HLA-B alleles for most subjects in the first cohort. Most CMV-associated TCR beta chains appeared to be HLA-restricted in a later analysis, and the HLA associations seemed to be driven largely by CMV exposure. An earlier analysis of some 590 of the donors showed that most TCR beta V segments appeared in productive rearrangements either about 87% or about 30% of the time, which broadly matched IMGT annotations. Only TCR beta chains were sequenced in this cohort, and the absence of alpha or paired-chain data limited detectable features. Correlated functional status among segregating V segments might reflect linkage disequilibrium, but an unknown experimental factor could not be ruled out. A cluster of highly shared sequence variants was judged likely to be a technical artifact of the sequencing pipeline. Sequencing depth was assumed to be roughly uniform across donors in the presence/absence analyses, though that assumption may not hold. Because HLA typing was missing for some donors at each locus, association tests included only the typed subset. In both the original and validation cohorts, the classifier was reported to diagnose cytomegalovirus status with high specificity and sensitivity. Most TCR sequences were seen in very few donors, while some public TCRs were found in many individuals. A later genetic analysis reported fewer N-insertions in productive TCRs among donors in an Asian-associated ancestry cluster than the roughly 640-donor mean. Roughly 17 rarely observed V segments, including chromosome 9 orphons, were excluded from the earlier analysis of approximately 500 of the donors because counts were too low. Immune exposure information for the cohort was limited to CMV serostatus. A later analysis found that TCR association rates varied across HLA loci, with DRB1 alleles showing the most associated TCRs and HLA-C alleles the fewest. In a later genetic analysis, a missense DCLRE1C variant was associated with V-gene and J-gene trimming of TCR beta chains, and the association was replicated in an independent cohort. When HLA alleles, especially DR and DQ, strongly co-occurred, TCR associations were difficult to assign to individual alleles. Three of the identified cytomegalovirus-associated TCR beta chains were confirmed in vitro to be specific for cytomegalovirus antigens. According to a later analysis, parvovirus B19, influenza, CMV and Epstein-Barr virus appeared linked to several top co-occurrence clusters. The authors suggested that the approach could potentially be generalized to other disease states and immunological phenotypes.

The cohort was made up of several hundred healthy bone marrow donors. At the time of sampling, every cohort member was nominally healthy, though immune exposures that went unrecorded were likely present. The donor tested CMV seropositive and was one of the 289 seropositive cohort members. Each donor provided a peripheral blood sample, and peripheral blood mononuclear cells were used for TCR beta sequencing. Genomic DNA extraction from the blood cell samples was performed with the Qiagen DNeasy Blood Extraction Kit. Libraries were prepared through the immunoSEQ multiplex PCR assay. A mixture of 60 forward primers for TCR Vbeta segments and 13 reverse primers for TCR Jbeta segments was used in the multiplex PCR. The CDR3 region of rearranged TCR beta genes was amplified from genomic DNA with a multiplex PCR assay. The Illumina HiSeq System was used to sequence the amplified TCR beta libraries as 87-base-pair reads. Regarding the original processing steps: A later analysis counted approximately 84 million unique TCR beta chains across the 550 to 800 repertoires, and approximately 11 million of these chains were shared by at least two donors. Raw reads were error-corrected and collapsed into unique sequences by a nearest-neighbor algorithm in which closely related sequences were merged to remove PCR and sequencing errors. CDR3 sequences were aligned to IMGT reference sequences to assign V, D and J gene segments. For a sequence to be retained, at least a six-nucleotide match to both a V gene segment and a J gene segment was required. A rearrangement was called productive if the CDR3 had no stop codons and remained in frame with V and J, and every other rearrangement was called non-productive. Following IMGT convention, CDR3 was defined as the stretch from the second conserved V-encoded cysteine up to the conserved J-encoded phenylalanine. The earlier analysis of 587 of the donors excluded any sequence lacking an unambiguous match to a single V gene segment. In an earlier analysis of 587 of the donors, a V segment was called functional when productive rearrangements were above 56.7%, and segregating when the standard deviation between donors exceeded 5%. A statistical classification framework was built to diagnose cytomegalovirus status from the catalog of TCR beta chain sequences. In a later analysis, TCR nucleotide sequences were compared against IMGT/GENE-DB human TR gene sequences so that V and J genes could be assigned. Using the TCRdist pipeline, a later analysis assigned CDR3 sequences along with most-parsimonious VDJ recombination scenarios. A later analysis defined each TCR beta chain by its CDR3 amino acid sequence plus V-gene family, and excluded reads lacking a unique V-gene family. To address suspected cross-contamination and a sequencing artifact, a later analysis removed approximately 590 highly shared, low-generation-probability nucleotide sequences. A later analysis calculated a clonal expansion index for each public chain from normalized within-repertoire ranks of inferred template counts. In a later analysis, generation probabilities were computed using a VDJ recombination model fitted to out-of-frame rearrangements, and the results were checked against IGoR. In a later analysis, TCR-TCR, TCR-HLA and TCR-CMV co-occurrence was scored with hypergeometric tests, and a repertoire-size bias correction was applied to TCR pairs. To estimate false discovery rates, a later analysis permuted the HLA or CMV assignments 20 times. In a later analysis, co-occurring TCRs were grouped using DBSCAN, and TCRdist sequence similarity was added for clustering within HLA-allele-positive subsets. Repertoires with fewer than 30,000 or more than 120,000 public chains were left out of co-occurrence clustering, as were a handful of repertoires with anomalous nucleotide sharing. Imported from immuneACCESS, the table was reduced by TCRdb to in-frame sequences with V and J called. These copies leave out some clones; in studies compared against another copy, an unresolved V gene accounts for under half, and the cause of the remainder is not known. Clonal size and the V and J genes are those of that table, whereas D and trimming came from the DNA. The sample includes roughly 120,000 clones, with roughly 70% observed a single time. Roughly 8.3% of the sample belongs to the ten largest clones.

The TCR originated in a young man in good health and CMV-seropositive. The sample taken for sequencing was PBMCs.

The DNA sequence is TGTGCCAGCAGTTACACCAAAATTGGGGGGGAGACCCAGTACTTC. Its protein product is CASSYTKIGGETQYF. In this chain, TRBV6-6 is recombined with TRBJ2-5; TRBD2 is a weak D gene call, 6 bases matching. Deletion took 2 bases off V and 5 bases off J, with a span of 15 bases between the germline ends. CDR1 MNHNY and CDR2 SVGAGI were looked up in the germline V gene (reference sequence). The CDR3 sequence holds 15 residues, the cysteine and phenylalanine included. The kept DNA is CDR3 alone, 45 bases in frame from the first base.